The 27 T cell receptor beta chains given below trace back to one sample, sequenced in a study of vaccination and CD4 T cells after COVID-19. Their target antigens are unknown. Treatment noted: roughly 10-day PBMC culture with coronavirus spike peptide pools or control peptides (ViraFEST assay). Sequencing of DNA taken from cultured CD4+ T cells relied on the Oncomine TCR Beta short-read assay. MiXCR, run by TCRdb on the PCR reads, gives a single entry per CDR3 protein. Of more than 3,000 distinct CDR3 sequences listed, under 20% are singletons. Sequenced sample: CD4+ T cells from blood, cultured in vitro. These receptors were collected from a human donor who had recovered from COVID-19.

This clonotype ranks as medium-sized (0.01 to 0.1%). V is TRBV10-3 and J is TRBJ2-1; TRBD2 matches 11 bases. This CDR3 has 12 residues. J was trimmed by 9 bases and V by 6 bases; bases with no gene match: 1. Germline lookup yields CDR1 ENHRY and CDR2 SYGVKD. CDR3 in DNA: TGTGCCATCAGGGGACTAGCGGTTGAGCAGTTCTTC. The encoded protein is CAIRGLAVEQFF.

In its sample, this clonotype is medium-sized. The rearrangement uses TRBV28 and TRBJ1-1, with D possibly being TRBD1 (5 bases). The CDR3 contains 14 residues. With 8 bases removed from V and 0 bases from J, the gap between germline ends came to 13 bases. The germline gives CDR1 MDHEN, CDR2 SYDVKM. The CDR3 reads CASDRQLMNTEAFF. CDR3 nucleotide sequence: TGTGCCAGCGACAGACAGTTAATGAACACTGAAGCTTTCTTT.

By share, this clonotype counts as medium-sized. This chain connects TRBV20-1 to TRBJ1-3; 7 positions agree with TRBD1. Germline V gene data show CDR1 as DFQATT and CDR2 as SNEGSKA (reference sequence). The CDR3 spans 14 residues. V dropped 5 bases and J dropped 0; count of bases not matched to a gene: 4. CDR3 residues: CSAGDRNSGNTIYF. The CDR3 DNA sequence: TGCAGTGCTGGGGACAGAAACTCTGGAAACACCATATATTTT.

The chain recombines TRBV11-1 with TRBJ2-6, with 7 positions matching TRBD1. The CDR3 consists of 19 residues. Germline V gene data show CDR1 as SGHAT and CDR2 as FQDESV (reference sequence). With V trimmed by 1 base and J by 0 bases, 9 bases remained unmatched. The CDR3 sequence is CASSLGPQGVFSGANVLTF. The CDR3 DNA follows: TGTGCCAGCAGCTTAGGGCCGCAGGGGGTTTTCTCTGGGGCCAACGTCCTGACTTTC.

This clonotype was counted between two and nine times. This chain joins TRBV2 and TRBJ1-3; no definite D call. Trimming shortened V by 1 base and J by 7 bases, and 14 bases separated the two germline ends. The germline V gene has CDR1 SNHLY and CDR2 FYNNEI. This CDR3 has 15 residues. CDR3 loop: CASSEVSLQGNTIYF. CDR3 nucleotide sequence: TGTGCCAGCAGTGAAGTGAGCCTCCAAGGGAACACCATATATTTT.

The J gene is TRBJ2-5, the V gene TRBV29-1, with D perhaps matching TRBD1 or TRBD2 (6 bases each). The CDR3 loop spans 14 amino acids. Germline values: CDR1 SQVTM, CDR2 ANQGSEA. V shed 7 bases and J shed 5 bases, with 20 bases lying between them. CDR3 region: CSGNRLGGFETQYF. The CDR3 bases are TGCAGCGGCAACAGATTAGGGGGGTTCGAGACCCAGTACTTC.

This clonotype occurred a few times. The chain has TRBV14 and TRBJ1-2, with no clear D. V lost 1 base and J 4 bases, leaving 7 bases between the germline ends. The CDR3 spans 13 residues. Germline CDR1 reads SGHDN; CDR2 reads FVKESK. In DNA, the CDR3 is TGTGCCAGCAGCCAAGTGAGCACCTATGGCTACACCTTC. Translating it yields CASSQVSTYGYTF. The full variable domain, in which reference TRBV14 and TRBJ1-2 provide the parts outside the CDR3, is EAGVTQFPSHSVIEKGQTVTLRCDPISGHDNLYWYRRVMGKEIKFLLHFVKESKQDESGMPNNRFLAERTGGTYSTLKVQPAELEDSGVYFCASSQVSTYGYTFGSGTRLTVV.

This clonotype was counted between two and nine times. This sequence joins TRBV6-1 and TRBJ2-2; 7 positions agree with TRBD2. The germline CDR1 and CDR2 sequences are MNHNS and SASEGT. The CDR3 contains 14 residues. V lost 2 bases to trimming and J lost 9 bases; unmatched junction nucleotides: 6. For the CDR3, the DNA is TGTGCCAGCAGTGAACTCGGGGGGATACGGGAGCTGTTTTTT. This sequence encodes CASSELGGIRELFF.

There are a few counts of this clonotype. CDR3 residues: CASSPTSGSTDTQYF. CDR3 sequence (DNA): TGTGCCAGCAGTCCCACTAGCGGGAGCACAGATACGCAGTATTTT. This chain links TRBV12-3 or TRBV12-4 with TRBJ2-3; 9 bases are a match to TRBD2. Trimming at V came to 5 bases and at J to 0 bases, leaving 3 bases not matched to a gene. The CDR3 totals 15 residues.

This clonotype was seen a few times. The J gene is TRBJ1-5, the V gene TRBV5-1; D gene unclear. V was cut by 4 bases and J by 4 bases, with 15 bases left in between. The germline V gene has CDR1 SGHRS and CDR2 YFSETQ. This CDR3 is built from 15 residues. Here the CDR3 DNA reads TGCGCCAGCAGCCCGGATGGGGATGGGAATCAGCCCCAGCATTTT. Its translation: CASSPDGDGNQPQHF.

Relative to its sample, this clonotype is medium-sized. This chain joins TRBV12-5 and TRBJ1-6; TRBD1 matches 8 bases. J lost 8 bases, V lost 0 bases, and 6 bases had no gene match. This CDR3 region has 16 residues. Germline-derived CDR1 and CDR2 are LGHNT and FRNRAP. CDR3 sequence (DNA): TGTGCTAGTGGTTTGGTACCAGGGGGCAAGGATTCACCCCTCCACTTT. Protein product: CASGLVPGGKDSPLHF.

The table lists this clonotype with a few counts. This CDR3 reads CAWSAEITQTQYF. In DNA form, the CDR3 reads TGTGCCTGGAGTGCTGAGATAACCCAGACCCAGTACTTC. The V call is TRBV30, the J call TRBJ2-5; D not resolved. The CDR3 runs 13 residues. The germline CDR1 and CDR2 sequences are GTSNPN and SVGIG (reference sequence). V lost 1 base to trimming and J lost 6 bases, with 12 bases between them.

The genes are TRBV5-4 and TRBJ1-1; D gene uncertain. Germline values: CDR1 SGHNT, CDR2 YYREEE (reference sequence). The CDR3 has 13 residues. Trimming removed 3 bases from V and 1 base from J, with 7 bases in between. The CDR3 region is CASSSPTNTEAFF. CDR3 in DNA: TGTGCCAGCAGCTCCCCCACGAACACTGAAGCTTTCTTT.

The chain combines TRBV7-2 with TRBJ2-5; 7 bases map to TRBD2. The germline V gene encodes CDR1 SGHTA and CDR2 FQGNSA. V was clipped by 7 bases and J by 7 bases; unmatched bases: 6. This CDR3 is built from 12 residues. In DNA form, the CDR3 reads TGTGCCAGCACCCGGGAGGCTGGGACCCAGTACTTC. Translated, it gives CASTREAGTQYF.

The genes are TRBV12-3 or TRBV12-4 and TRBJ2-7; D possibly uses TRBD1 or TRBD2 (5 bases each). This CDR3 has 17 residues. The V gene lost 3 bases and the J gene lost 7 bases, with 25 bases spanning the gap. CDR3 in amino acids: CASSLGIGDRATREQYF. The CDR3 DNA reads TGTGCCAGCAGTTTGGGAATAGGGGACCGAGCTACGAGGGAGCAGTACTTC.

This clonotype turned up a few times. J is TRBJ1-2 and V is TRBV25-1, with D unresolved. The V gene's germline CDR1 is MGHDK and CDR2 SYGVNS. V gave up 2 bases and J gave up 4 bases, with 8 bases separating them. The CDR3 runs to 13 residues. The CDR3 DNA reads as TGTGCCAGCAGTGAAGCAGGAGGCTATGGCTACACCTTC. Amino acid sequence: CASSEAGGYGYTF.

This clonotype was detected only a few times. The chain uses TRBV5-1 and TRBJ2-5; D ambiguous. The CDR3 has 12 residues. V was shortened by 4 bases and J by 5 bases, with 9 bases between the two germline ends. The V gene's germline CDR1 is SGHRS and CDR2 YFSETQ. CDR3 nucleotides: TGCGCCAGCAGCGAAGCGATGGAGACCCAGTACTTC. It yields the protein CASSEAMETQYF. Full variable domain (outside the CDR3, taken from reference TRBV5-1 and TRBJ2-5): KAGVTQTPRYLIKTRGQQVTLSCSPISGHRSVSWYQQTPGQGLQFLFEYFSETQRNKGNFPGRFSGRQFSNSRSEMNVSTLELGDSALYLCASSEAMETQYFGPGTRLLVL.

The chain combines TRBV5-4 with TRBJ2-1; D possibly corresponds to TRBD2 (6 bases). Trimming stripped 4 bases from V and 0 bases from J, with 14 bases between. The CDR3 contains 16 residues. Germline V gives CDR1 SGHNT, CDR2 YYREEE (reference sequence). CDR3 protein: CASSPGGRSSYNEQFF. The CDR3 bases are TGTGCCAGCAGCCCCGGGGGTAGGAGCTCCTACAATGAGCAGTTCTTC.

This chain uses TRBV7-9 with TRBJ1-5; 7 nucleotides agree with TRBD1. The germline gives CDR1 SEHNR, CDR2 FQNEAQ (reference sequence). The length of the CDR3 is 13 residues. V trimming: 5 bases; J trimming: 6 bases; junction bases outside the gene matches: 4. DNA for the CDR3: TGTGCCAGCAGCGAGGGGGCGGGTCAGCCCCAGCATTTT. Amino acid sequence: CASSEGAGQPQHF.

This clonotype qualifies as medium-sized. V is TRBV6-1 and J is TRBJ2-4; no clear D gene. V lost 6 bases, J lost 0 bases, and 18 bases lay in between. This CDR3 is 17 amino acids long. Germline CDR1 MNHNS, CDR2 SASEGT. The DNA for the CDR3 is TGTGCCAGCAGCCCCCTGTCCACTAACGCAGCCAAAAACATTCAGTACTTC. It encodes CASSPLSTNAAKNIQYF.

This sequence joins TRBV19 and TRBJ1-5; 8 bases match TRBD1. V was clipped by 5 bases and J by 7 bases; unmatched bases: 7. The CDR3 has 14 amino acids. Germline CDR1 and CDR2: LNHDA and SQIVND (reference sequence). CDR3: CASSVPGGRQPQHF. DNA of the CDR3: TGTGCCAGTAGTGTCCCAGGGGGCAGACAGCCCCAGCATTTT. Looking up the rest from reference TRBV19 and TRBJ1-5 gives the full variable domain: DGGITQSPKYLFRKEGQNVTLSCEQNLNHDAMYWYRQDPGQGLRLIYYSQIVNDFQKGDIAEGYSVSREKKESFPLTVTSAQKNPTAFYLCASSVPGGRQPQHFGDGTRLSIL.

This clonotype is medium-sized (0.01 to 0.1%) within its sample. V usage is TRBV2 and J usage is TRBJ2-1, with TRBD1 matching 7 bases. The CDR3 length is 11 residues. The ends lost 8 bases at V and 8 bases at J; junction bases unmatched: 3. Germline V CDR1 and CDR2: SNHLY, FYNNEI. CDR3 nucleotide sequence: TGTGCCAGCCTCGACAGGGATGAGCAGTTCTTC. This encodes CASLDRDEQFF.

The CDR3, as DNA: TGTGCCAGCAGCCCCGTGCCGGGACTAGCGGGGGCGGGGAATGAGCAGTTCTTC. It is translated as CASSPVPGLAGAGNEQFF. The chain links TRBV3-1 to TRBJ2-1, with TRBD2 matching over 14 bases. Germline CDR1 reads LGHDT; CDR2 reads YNNKEL (reference sequence). This CDR3 comprises 18 residues. Losses at the gene ends were 4 bases for V and 7 bases for J; bases not matched to a gene: 12.

This clonotype occurred a few times. The CDR3 nucleotides read TGTGCCAGCAGCCAAGGGGTAGGCCCCCGCCACGAGCAGTACTTC. This encodes CASSQGVGPRHEQYF. V and J are TRBV14 and TRBJ2-7; D unclear. The V and J ends lost 1 base and 5 bases respectively, with 15 bases between them. Germline assignment: CDR1 SGHDN and CDR2 FVKESK. This CDR3 spans 15 amino acids. Supplemented by reference TRBV14 and TRBJ2-7, the full variable domain reads EAGVTQFPSHSVIEKGQTVTLRCDPISGHDNLYWYRRVMGKEIKFLLHFVKESKQDESGMPNNRFLAERTGGTYSTLKVQPAELEDSGVYFCASSQGVGPRHEQYFGPGTRLTVT.

The genes are TRBV5-1 and TRBJ2-5; TRBD2 matches at 11 bases. Trimming cost V 6 bases and J 1 base; bases outside gene matches: 5. The germline gives CDR1 SGHRS, CDR2 YFSETQ. The CDR3 spans 15 residues. CDR3 residues: CASTGLAGPQETQYF. CDR3 nucleotide sequence: TGCGCCAGCACCGGACTAGCGGGCCCCCAAGAGACCCAGTACTTC.

The sample holds a few counts of this clonotype. The rearrangement joins TRBV10-3 to TRBJ1-2, with D maybe TRBD1 (5 bases). V was trimmed by 0 bases and J by 7 bases, leaving 18 bases between them. This CDR3 comprises 16 residues. Germline CDR1 ENHRY, CDR2 SYGVKD. CDR3 nucleotide sequence: TGTGCCATCAGTGAGTCGACTCAGGGAGGGGTAGGTGGCTACACCTTC. As protein: CAISESTQGGVGGYTF.

This clonotype was seen more than once but under ten times. The chain employs TRBV2 and TRBJ1-2, with 11 positions matching TRBD1. The CDR3 runs to 17 residues. Germline V gene sequence: CDR1 SNHLY, CDR2 FYNNEI. The junction had 10 bases not matched to a gene; V was cut back by 7 bases and J by 0 bases. CDR3 nucleotides: TGTGCCAGCACCGCGGACAGGGGGCTCTCCTCTAACTATGGCTACACCTTC. Translated, it gives CASTADRGLSSNYGYTF.